This T cell receptor (beta chain) was captured in a study of tumor-infiltrating lymphocytes in oesophageal squamous cell carcinoma. TCRdb redid the calling of the PCR reads with MiXCR, one entry per CDR3 protein. The data show about 14,000 distinct CDR3 sequences, 45% to 65% seen once. The CDR3 is 13 residues long. The germline V gene encodes CDR1 KGHDR and CDR2 SFDVKD. The trim removed 12 bases at V and 5 bases at J, leaving 10 bases unmatched. The V call is TRBV24-1, the J call TRBJ2-7, with 9 bases fitting TRBD1. Material: esophageal tumor tissue. This clonotype was sampled from a male donor with esophageal squamous cell carcinoma. CDR3: CAACRDRVHEQYF. Written as DNA, the CDR3 is TGTGCCGCCTGCCGGGACAGGGTCCACGAGCAGTACTTC.